The source of this T cell receptor (beta chain) is a study of identical twins. Study conclusions and caveats: Models, which agreed with sharing between unrelated individuals, nonetheless underestimated the out-of-frame TCR alpha sharing seen in monozygotic twins.

With 0 bases removed from V and 0 bases from J, the gap between germline ends came to 7 bases. The germline gives CDR1 LGHNA, CDR2 YSLEER. The length of the CDR3 is 15 residues. With respect to this clonotype: Its target is not known.

TCRdb reprocessed the 5' RACE reads via MiXCR and lists one record per CDR3 protein. The repertoire holds just over 450,000 distinct CDR3 sequences, with 14% as singletons. These same records also appear under a second study, on yellow fever vaccine responses in identical twins.

The sequenced sample was CD4+ T cells sorted from blood. The chain links TRBV4-3 to TRBJ2-3, with D unclear. This clonotype was sampled from a young woman in good health. For the CDR3, the DNA is TGCGCCAGCAGCCAAGATTTCGGTAGCACAGATACGCAGTATTTT. Translating it yields CASSQDFGSTDTQYF.